Listed below are T cell receptor beta chains from one sample, sequenced in a study of PD-1 blockade in classical Hodgkin lymphoma. Sequenced by immunoSEQ multiplex PCR; TCRdb stores in-frame clones only, minus some. The sample has about 43,000 clones, around 66% seen once. The sample consisted of peripheral blood mononuclear cells (PBMCs), taken at baseline. These receptor sequences come from a human donor with classical Hodgkin lymphoma. Each CDR3 is given with its conserved first and last residue. A D gene is named only where the DNA matches it firmly. The size of a clone is reported for some rows only, either as once, few or many, or as a class for expanded clones.

D gene,V gene,clone size,CDR3 length,J gene,CDR3 DNA,CDR3 protein
-,TRBV9,once,12,TRBJ1-3,TGTGCCAGGGGGTCCTCTGGAAACACCATATATTTT,CARGSSGNTIYF
-,TRBV11-2,-,14,TRBJ1-1,TGTGCCAGCAGCTTAACGGCGGGGAACACTGAAGCTTTCTTT,CASSLTAGNTEAFF
TRBD2,TRBV18,-,15,TRBJ2-1,TGTGCCAGCTCACCACTTATGGCTAGCGGCGATGAGCAGTTCTTC,CASSPLMASGDEQFF
-,TRBV9,few,15,TRBJ2-7,TGTGCCAGCAGCCCGTCGGGGGGCCAAACCTACGAGCAGTACTTC,CASSPSGGQTYEQYF
TRBD1,TRBV30,-,18,TRBJ1-1,TGTGCCTGGAATAAGGGGGGGACAGGGTATTTAATGAACACTGAAGCTTTCTTT,CAWNKGGTGYLMNTEAFF
TRBD1,TRBV5-1,-,13,TRBJ1-2,TGCGCCAGCAGCTACGGGACAGGCTATGGCTACACCTTC,CASSYGTGYGYTF
-,TRBV18,-,14,TRBJ1-2,TGTGCCAGCTCACCACCGGGAGGAACCTATGGCTACACCTTC,CASSPPGGTYGYTF
-,TRBV7-2,-,13,TRBJ1-2,TGTGCCAGCAGCTCCGAAGTAGGCCCTGGCTACACCTTC,CASSSEVGPGYTF
-,TRBV21-1,-,16,TRBJ2-2,TGTGCCAGCAGCAATCTAGCTGAAGAAGACACCGGGGAGCTGTTTTTT,CASSNLAEEDTGELFF
TRBD2,TRBV10-3,-,14,TRBJ2-2,TGTGCCATCGAGGCGGGAGGGCCAACCGGGGAGCTGTTTTTT,CAIEAGGPTGELFF
-,TRBV29-1,-,15,TRBJ1-3,TGCAGCGTTGATGACGGAGGGGGATCCGGAAACACCATATATTTT,CSVDDGGGSGNTIYF
-,TRBV7-9,many,12,TRBJ2-1,TGTGCCAGCAGCTTAAAGAGGAATGAGCAGTTCTTC,CASSLKRNEQFF